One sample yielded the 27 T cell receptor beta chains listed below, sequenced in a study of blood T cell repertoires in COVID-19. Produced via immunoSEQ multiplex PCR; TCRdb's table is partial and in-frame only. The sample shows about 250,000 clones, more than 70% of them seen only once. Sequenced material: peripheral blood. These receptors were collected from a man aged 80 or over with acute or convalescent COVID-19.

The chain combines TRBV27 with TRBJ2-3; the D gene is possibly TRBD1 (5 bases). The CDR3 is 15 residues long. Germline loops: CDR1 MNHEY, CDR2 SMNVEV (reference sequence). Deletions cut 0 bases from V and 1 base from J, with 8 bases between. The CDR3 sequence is CASSLSRRGTDTQYF. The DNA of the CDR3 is TGTGCCAGCAGTTTATCCCGCAGGGGCACAGATACGCAGTATTTT.

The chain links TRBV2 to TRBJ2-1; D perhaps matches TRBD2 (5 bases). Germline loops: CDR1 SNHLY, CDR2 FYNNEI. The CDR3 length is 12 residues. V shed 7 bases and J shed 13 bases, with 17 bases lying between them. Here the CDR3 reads CASTSPGRSQFF. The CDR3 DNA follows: TGTGCCAGCACCTCCCCGGGGAGATCACAGTTCTTC. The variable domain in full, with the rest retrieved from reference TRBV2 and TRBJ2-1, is EPEVTQTPSHQVTQMGQEVILRCVPISNHLYFYWYRQILGQKVEFLVSFYNNEISEKSEIFDDQFSVERPDGSNFTLKIRSTKLEDSAMYFCASTSPGRSQFFGPGTRLTVL.

CDR3 region: CASSLEAGGAGELFF. DNA for the CDR3: TGCGCCAGCAGCTTGGAGGCAGGGGGTGCCGGGGAGCTGTTTTTT. The V and J genes are TRBV5-1 and TRBJ2-2; 7 nucleotides match TRBD1. Losses at the gene ends were 0 bases for V and 6 bases for J; bases not matched to a gene: 5. This CDR3 contains 15 residues. Germline lookup yields CDR1 SGHRS and CDR2 YFSETQ. Full variable domain (rest looked up from reference TRBV5-1 and TRBJ2-2): KAGVTQTPRYLIKTRGQQVTLSCSPISGHRSVSWYQQTPGQGLQFLFEYFSETQRNKGNFPGRFSGRQFSNSRSEMNVSTLELGDSALYLCASSLEAGGAGELFFGEGSRLTVL.

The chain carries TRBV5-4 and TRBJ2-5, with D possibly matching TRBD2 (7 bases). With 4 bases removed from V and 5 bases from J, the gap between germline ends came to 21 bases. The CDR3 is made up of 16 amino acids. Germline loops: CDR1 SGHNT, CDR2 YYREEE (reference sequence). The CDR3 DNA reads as TGTGCCAGCAGCAGGGGGGGCCTAGCGTCCCGGGAGACCCAGTACTTC. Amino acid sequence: CASSRGGLASRETQYF. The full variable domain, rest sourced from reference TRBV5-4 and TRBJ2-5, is ETGVTQSPTHLIKTRGQQVTLRCSSQSGHNTVSWYQQALGQGPQFIFQYYREEENGRGNFPPRFSGLQFPNYSSELNVNALELDDSALYLCASSRGGLASRETQYFGPGTRLLVL.

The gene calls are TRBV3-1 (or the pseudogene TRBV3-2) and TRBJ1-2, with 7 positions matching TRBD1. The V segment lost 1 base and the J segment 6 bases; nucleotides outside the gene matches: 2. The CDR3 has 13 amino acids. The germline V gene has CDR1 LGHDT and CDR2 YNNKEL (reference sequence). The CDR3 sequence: CASSQGTGDGYTF. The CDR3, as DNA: TGTGCCAGCAGCCAAGGGACAGGAGATGGCTACACCTTC.

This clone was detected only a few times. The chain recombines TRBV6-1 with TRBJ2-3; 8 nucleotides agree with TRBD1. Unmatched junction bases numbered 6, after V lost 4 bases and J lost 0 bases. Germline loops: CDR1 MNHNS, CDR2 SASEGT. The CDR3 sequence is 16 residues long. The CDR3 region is CASSVRTGFSTDTQYF. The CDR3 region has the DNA TGTGCCAGCAGTGTCCGGACAGGGTTCAGCACAGATACGCAGTATTTT.

The DNA for the CDR3 is TGTGCCAGCAGAGAACAGGGGGACACTGAAGCTTTCTTT. Translated, it gives CASREQGDTEAFF. This chain joins TRBV12-3 or TRBV12-4 and TRBJ1-1; TRBD1 matches at 8 bases. This CDR3 spans 13 amino acids. After removal of 6 bases from V and 3 bases from J, the junction contained 3 bases not matched to a gene.

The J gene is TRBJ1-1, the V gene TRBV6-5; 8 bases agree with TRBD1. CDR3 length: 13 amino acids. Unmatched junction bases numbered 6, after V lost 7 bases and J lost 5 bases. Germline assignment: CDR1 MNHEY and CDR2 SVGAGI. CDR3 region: CASTRDRTTEAFF. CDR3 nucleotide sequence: TGTGCCAGCACCCGGGACAGGACAACTGAAGCTTTCTTT.

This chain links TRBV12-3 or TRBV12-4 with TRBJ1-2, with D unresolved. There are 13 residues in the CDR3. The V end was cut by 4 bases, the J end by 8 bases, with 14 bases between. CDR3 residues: CASSSLVGGGYTF. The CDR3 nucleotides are TGTGCCAGCAGTTCCCTAGTCGGTGGCGGCTACACCTTC.

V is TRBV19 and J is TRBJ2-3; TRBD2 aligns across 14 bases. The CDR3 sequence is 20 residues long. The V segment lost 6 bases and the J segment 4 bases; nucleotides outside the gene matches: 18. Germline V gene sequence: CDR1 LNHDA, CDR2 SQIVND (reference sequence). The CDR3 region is CASSLRLAGGLEGMADTQYF. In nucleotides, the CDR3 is TGTGCCAGTAGCCTGCGACTAGCGGGGGGGCTGGAAGGAATGGCAGATACGCAGTATTTT. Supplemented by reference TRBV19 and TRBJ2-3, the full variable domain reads DGGITQSPKYLFRKEGQNVTLSCEQNLNHDAMYWYRQDPGQGLRLIYYSQIVNDFQKGDIAEGYSVSREKKESFPLTVTSAQKNPTAFYLCASSLRLAGGLEGMADTQYFGPGTRLTVL.

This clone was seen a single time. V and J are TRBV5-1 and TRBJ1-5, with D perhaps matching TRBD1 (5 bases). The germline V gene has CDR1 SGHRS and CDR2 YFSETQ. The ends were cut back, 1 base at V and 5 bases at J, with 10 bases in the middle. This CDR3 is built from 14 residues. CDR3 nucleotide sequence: TGCGCCAGCAGCTTGCAAGTGACAGATCAGCCCCAGCATTTT. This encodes CASSLQVTDQPQHF.

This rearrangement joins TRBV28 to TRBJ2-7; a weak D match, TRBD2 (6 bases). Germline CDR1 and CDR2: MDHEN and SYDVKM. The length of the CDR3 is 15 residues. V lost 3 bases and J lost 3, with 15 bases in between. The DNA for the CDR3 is TGTGCCAGCAGTTTGGGCCCGGGTAGCGGCTACGAGCAGTACTTC. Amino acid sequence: CASSLGPGSGYEQYF.

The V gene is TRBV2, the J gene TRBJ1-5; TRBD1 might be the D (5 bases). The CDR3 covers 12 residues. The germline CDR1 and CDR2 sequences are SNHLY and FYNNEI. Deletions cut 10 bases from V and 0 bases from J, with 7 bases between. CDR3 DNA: TGTGCCAAACAGGATAGCAATCAGCCCCAGCATTTT. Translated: CAKQDSNQPQHF.

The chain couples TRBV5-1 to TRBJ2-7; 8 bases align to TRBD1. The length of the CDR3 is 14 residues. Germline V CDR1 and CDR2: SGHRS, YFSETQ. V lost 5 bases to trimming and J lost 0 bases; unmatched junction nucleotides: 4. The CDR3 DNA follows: TGCGCCAGCAGAACAGGGGGAAGCTCCTACGAGCAGTACTTC. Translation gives CASRTGGSSYEQYF.

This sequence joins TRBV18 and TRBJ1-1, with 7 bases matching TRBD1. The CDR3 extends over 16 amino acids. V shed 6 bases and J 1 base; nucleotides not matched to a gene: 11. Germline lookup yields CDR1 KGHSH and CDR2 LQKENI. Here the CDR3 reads CASSHDRAERNTEAFF. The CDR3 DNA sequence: TGTGCCAGCTCGCACGACAGGGCCGAGAGGAACACTGAAGCTTTCTTT. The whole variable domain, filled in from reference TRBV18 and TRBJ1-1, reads NAGVMQNPRHLVRRRGQEARLRCSPMKGHSHVYWYRQLPEEGLKFMVYLQKENIIDESGMPKERFSAEFPKEGPSILRIQQVVRGDSAAYFCASSHDRAERNTEAFFGQGTRLTVV.

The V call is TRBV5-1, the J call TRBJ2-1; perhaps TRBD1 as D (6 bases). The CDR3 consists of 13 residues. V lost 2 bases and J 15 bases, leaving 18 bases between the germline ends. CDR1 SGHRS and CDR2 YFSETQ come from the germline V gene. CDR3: CASSLGGDPLPFF. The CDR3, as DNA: TGCGCCAGCAGCTTAGGGGGAGACCCCTTACCGTTCTTC.

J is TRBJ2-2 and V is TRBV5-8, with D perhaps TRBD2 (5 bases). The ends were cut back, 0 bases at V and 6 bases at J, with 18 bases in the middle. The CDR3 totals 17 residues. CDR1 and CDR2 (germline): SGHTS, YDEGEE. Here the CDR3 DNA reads TGTGCCAGCAGCTTGGCTATCAGTACGGACTGGCCCGGGGAGCTGTTTTTT. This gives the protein CASSLAISTDWPGELFF.

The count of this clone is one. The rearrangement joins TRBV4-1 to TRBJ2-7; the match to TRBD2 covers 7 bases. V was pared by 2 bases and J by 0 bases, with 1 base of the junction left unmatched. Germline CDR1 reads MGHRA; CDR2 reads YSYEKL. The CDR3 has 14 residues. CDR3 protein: CASSQWDYSYEQYF. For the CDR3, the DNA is TGCGCCAGCAGCCAATGGGACTACTCCTACGAGCAGTACTTC.

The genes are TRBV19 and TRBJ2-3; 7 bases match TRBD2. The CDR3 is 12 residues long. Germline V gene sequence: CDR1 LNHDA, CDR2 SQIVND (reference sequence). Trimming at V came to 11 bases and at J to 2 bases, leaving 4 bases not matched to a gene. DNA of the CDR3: TGTGCCTCTAGCGGACCCACAGATACGCAGTATTTT. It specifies CASSGPTDTQYF.

The chain's CDR3 is CSVALGSSRGYGYTF. The CDR3 bases are TGCAGCGTAGCCCTGGGAAGCTCCCGGGGCTATGGCTACACCTTC. This sequence joins TRBV29-1 and TRBJ1-2; D not resolved. The V end lost 6 bases, the J end lost 4 bases, and 21 bases lay between the germline ends. CDR1 is SQVTM and CDR2 is ANQGSEA in the germline V gene. This CDR3 has 15 amino acids.

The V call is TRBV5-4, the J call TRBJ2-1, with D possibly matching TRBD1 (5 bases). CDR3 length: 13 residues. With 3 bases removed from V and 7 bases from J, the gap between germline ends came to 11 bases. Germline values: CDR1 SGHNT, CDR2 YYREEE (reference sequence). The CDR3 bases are TGTGCCAGCAGCTCTCAGGGTCAAAATGAGCAGTTCTTC. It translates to CASSSQGQNEQFF.

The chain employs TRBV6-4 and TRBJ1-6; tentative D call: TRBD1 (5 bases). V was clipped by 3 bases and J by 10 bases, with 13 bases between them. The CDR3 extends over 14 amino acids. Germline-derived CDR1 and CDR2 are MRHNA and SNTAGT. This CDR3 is CASSESGRRSPLHF. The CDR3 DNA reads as TGTGCCAGCAGTGAGTCAGGGAGGAGATCACCCCTCCACTTT.

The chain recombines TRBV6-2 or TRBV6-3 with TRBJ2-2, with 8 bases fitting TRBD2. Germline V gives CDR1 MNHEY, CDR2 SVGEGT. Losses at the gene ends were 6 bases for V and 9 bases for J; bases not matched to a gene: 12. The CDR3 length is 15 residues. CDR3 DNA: TGTGCCAGCAGCCGCCTGCTGACTAGCGACCGGGAGCTGTTTTTT. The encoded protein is CASSRLLTSDRELFF.

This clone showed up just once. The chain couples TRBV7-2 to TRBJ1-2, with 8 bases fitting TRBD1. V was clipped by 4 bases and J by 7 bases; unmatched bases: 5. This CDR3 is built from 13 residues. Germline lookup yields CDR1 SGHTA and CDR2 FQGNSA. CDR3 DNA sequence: TGTGCCAGCAGCTGGCAGGGGGCGCTTGGCTACACCTTC. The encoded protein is CASSWQGALGYTF.

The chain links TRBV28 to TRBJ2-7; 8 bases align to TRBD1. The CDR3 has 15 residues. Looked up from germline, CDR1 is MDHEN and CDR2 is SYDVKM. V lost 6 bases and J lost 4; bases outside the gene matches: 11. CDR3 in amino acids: CASRFQTGEGYEQYF. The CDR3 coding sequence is TGTGCCAGCAGATTCCAGACAGGGGAAGGTTACGAGCAGTACTTC. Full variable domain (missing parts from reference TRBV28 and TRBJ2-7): DVKVTQSSRYLVKRTGEKVFLECVQDMDHENMFWYRQDPGLGLRLIYFSYDVKMKEKGDIPEGYSVSREKKERFSLILESASTNQTSMYLCASRFQTGEGYEQYFGPGTRLTVT.

DNA for the CDR3: TGTGCCAGCTCACCAGAGCAGGGGAAGGGCGGTGGCTACACCTTC. Amino acid sequence: CASSPEQGKGGGYTF. The chain recombines TRBV18 with TRBJ1-2; D might be TRBD1 (6 bases). V was shortened by 2 bases and J by 7 bases, with 17 bases between the two germline ends. Germline-derived CDR1 and CDR2 are KGHSH and LQKENI. The CDR3 runs to 15 residues.

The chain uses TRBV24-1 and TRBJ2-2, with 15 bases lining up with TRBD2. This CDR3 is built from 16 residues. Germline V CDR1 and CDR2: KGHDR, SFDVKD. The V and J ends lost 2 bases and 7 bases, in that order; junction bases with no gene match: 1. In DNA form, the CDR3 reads TGTGCCACCAGTGATTGGACTAGCGGGGGGGTCGGGGAGCTGTTTTTT. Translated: CATSDWTSGGVGELFF.